This T cell receptor beta chain was found in a study of blood T cells in healthy people across ages (dated by TCRdb to the mid-2010s). Context from the whole study: Template switching captured roughly one uniquely barcoded TCR beta cDNA molecule per two T cells in model experiments. Using deep sequencing normalized with unique cDNA molecular identifiers, the study measured how TCR beta repertoire diversity changes with age. Four age groups were formed from the donors: young (average approximately 15 years), middle-aged (approximately 42), aged (approximately 60) and long-lived (around 80). Using the same blood draw, the study looked at two additional independent replicas of 1 million unique cDNA reads for two donors, one aged 18 to 30 and the other aged 80 or older. To avoid experimental bias, donors of different ages were spread randomly across the sequencing lanes.

Libraries were prepared through 5' RACE. The sequencer was an Illumina HiSeq 2500. A second roughly 6 to 12 cycle PCR used a sample-barcoded 5' primer and a J-beta primer mix. A unique molecular identifier was introduced onto each TCR beta cDNA molecule by a template-switch 5' adaptor carrying 12 random nucleotides. Each sample yielded at least 3 million CDR3-containing paired-end reads. First-strand cDNA was synthesized from all RNA with the Mint cDNA synthesis kit, primed by a TRBC-specific oligonucleotide. After uracil-DNA glycosylase treatment, a first 18-cycle PCR used universal primers M1SS and BC2_uni_R on all cDNA. On the authors' methods: Each sample was normalized by randomly selecting 1 million high-quality reads, each carrying a distinct molecular identifier. Reads sharing molecular identifiers were discarded rather than binned into consensus sequences. MiTCR, set to a Q25 quality threshold and the strictest error-elimination algorithm, was used for CDR3 identification, clonotype clustering and error correction. Lower-bound total TCR beta diversity was estimated with a nonparametric unseen species model using Euler transformation. TCRdb reran the public reads through fastp at Q25 and MiXCR, keeping productive beta chains. Identical CDR3 protein sequences are pooled into one entry, listed with their most common genes and DNA. V and J calls and clone size were set by TCRdb, not the authors. The sample contains approximately 800,000 distinct CDR3 sequences, about half of them found a single time. Clones ranked in the top ten supply around a sixth of the sample.

The roughly 37 donors, aged 6 to 90 years, were systemically healthy Caucasian individuals from Russia. Each donor gave around 9.9 milliliters of peripheral blood, collected into EDTA-treated Vacutainer tubes. Ficoll-Paque density-gradient centrifugation was used to isolate PBMCs, with at least 6 million per sample. Trizol reagent was used to extract total RNA from the PBMCs, yielding at least 5.5 micrograms per sample. Naive CD45RAhigh/CD27high T cell percentages were measured by flow cytometry on a PBMC aliquot from every donor. Broader findings and caveats from the paper: Observed TCR beta diversity per million T cells fell roughly linearly with age, and a significant reduction was already apparent by age around 40. Because donor CMV infection status was unknown, age-related changes in expanded clonotypes were potentially confounded. Conclusive comparison of naive and antigen-experienced compartments was prevented by the profiling of bulk unsorted PBMCs. Observed TCR beta diversity correlated strongly with the percentage of naive T cells measured by flow cytometry. Total diversity estimates from one million sequenced T cells were considered lower bounds and underestimates. Compared with the aged group, more naive CD4+ T cells, fewer expanded clones and increased TCR diversity were shown by the long-lived group, suggesting age selection.

V gives up 7 bases and J gives up 3 bases, and the segment between their germline ends measures 25 bases. The CDR3 starts with the cysteine, ends with the phenylalanine, and has 17 residues. The read is trimmed to its CDR3 DNA, 51 bases read in frame from base 1. The germline V gene sets CDR1 to SGDLS and CDR2 to YYNGEE. As regards this clonotype: Its antigen target is currently unknown. No quality values exist for individual bases; no much larger clone is one base distant.

This TCR was recovered from a man aged 80 or over in good health. The sequencing input was blood. The V gene is TRBV9 and the J gene is TRBJ1-1, with the D gene uncertain. The CDR3 region: CASRPGGGWVEDTEAFF. The DNA reads TGTGCCAGCCGCCCCGGCGGAGGGTGGGTTGAGGACACTGAAGCTTTCTTT.